The 15 T cell receptor beta chains given below trace back to one sample, sequenced in a study of blood T cell repertoires in COVID-19. Assay: immunoSEQ multiplex PCR; the TCRdb copy retains only in-frame clones and omits some. The sample lists some 55,000 clones, roughly four fifths occurring once. Sequenced material: peripheral blood. Receptors originate from an older woman with acute or convalescent COVID-19.

This rearrangement joins TRBV7-3 to TRBJ1-1, with unresolved D. The CDR3 consists of 14 residues. V dropped 6 bases and J dropped 2 bases, with 13 bases sitting between them. Germline values: CDR1 SGHTA, CDR2 FQGTGA. DNA for the CDR3: TGTGCCAGCAGTTCGCGGGGTCTAAACACTGAAGCTTTCTTT. This gives the protein CASSSRGLNTEAFF.

The rearrangement joins TRBV10-3 to TRBJ2-7; 9 nucleotides align to TRBD1. Germline CDR1 ENHRY, CDR2 SYGVKD. J gave up 1 base and V 8 bases, and 9 bases lay outside the gene matches. This CDR3 region has 15 residues. The DNA for the CDR3 is TGTGCCATCGCGGGAGACAGGGGGGAGTCCTACGAGCAGTACTTC. It is translated as CAIAGDRGESYEQYF.

Here the CDR3 DNA reads TGCGCCAGCAGCGCCGGAGCCACAGATACGCAGTATTTT. It codes for CASSAGATDTQYF. This chain joins TRBV5-1 and TRBJ2-3; D unclear. The V and J ends lost 4 bases and 2 bases respectively, with 8 bases between them. This CDR3 is 13 amino acids long. Germline loops: CDR1 SGHRS, CDR2 YFSETQ.

The chain combines TRBV4-2 with TRBJ1-2; a weak D match, TRBD1 (6 bases). This CDR3 is built from 16 residues. CDR1 and CDR2 (germline): LGHNA, YNFKEQ. Trimming removed 4 bases at V and 1 base at J, with 16 bases between. The CDR3 nucleotides are TGTGCCAGCAGCCCGCGCCTGGCAGGGGATAACTATGGCTACACCTTC. Encoded protein: CASSPRLAGDNYGYTF.

This sequence joins TRBV5-1 and TRBJ2-2; 7 bases line up with TRBD1. J was trimmed by 7 bases and V by 5 bases; bases with no gene match: 5. CDR3 length equals 13 residues. The germline V gene has CDR1 SGHRS and CDR2 YFSETQ. CDR3 bases: TGCGCCAGCAGAAGACAGGGAAACGGGGAGCTGTTTTTT. This gives the protein CASRRQGNGELFF.

As regards this clone: Other nucleotide sequences from this sample produce the same CDR3. The V and J genes are TRBV20-1 and TRBJ2-3; D remains unclear. Germline CDR1 is DFQATT and CDR2 is SNEGSKA (reference sequence). V was cut by 3 bases and J by 2 bases, with 9 bases left in between. The CDR3 has 13 amino acids. The CDR3 bases are TGCAGTGCTAGTCTCCTAGTCACAGATACGCAGTATTTT. It translates to CSASLLVTDTQYF.

The chain has TRBV3-1 (or the pseudogene TRBV3-2) and TRBJ1-1, with D tentatively TRBD1 (5 bases). CDR1 and CDR2 from the germline V gene are LGHDT and YNNKEL (reference sequence). V was pared by 4 bases and J by 0 bases, with 9 bases between. CDR3 length equals 14 residues. CDR3 sequence: CASSRRQMNTEAFF. CDR3 nucleotides: TGTGCCAGCAGCCGACGACAGATGAACACTGAAGCTTTCTTT.

The V gene is TRBV5-1, the J gene TRBJ1-1, with TRBD1 identical over 9 bases. This CDR3 region has 18 residues. J lost 0 bases, V lost 1 base, and 10 bases had no gene match. Germline V gene data show CDR1 as SGHRS and CDR2 as YFSETQ. For the CDR3, the DNA is TGCGCCAGCAGCTTGTCTGGGACAGGGCTTTCAATGAACACTGAAGCTTTCTTT. Residues: CASSLSGTGLSMNTEAFF. Variable domain in full (rest from reference TRBV5-1 and TRBJ1-1): KAGVTQTPRYLIKTRGQQVTLSCSPISGHRSVSWYQQTPGQGLQFLFEYFSETQRNKGNFPGRFSGRQFSNSRSEMNVSTLELGDSALYLCASSLSGTGLSMNTEAFFGQGTRLTVV.

The genes are TRBV6-5 and TRBJ2-7, with D maybe TRBD2 (5 bases). Deletions cut 4 bases from V and 4 bases from J, with 8 bases between. Germline CDR1 and CDR2: MNHEY and SVGAGI. The CDR3 runs to 12 residues. CDR3 DNA: TGTGCCAGCAGTTCTCGGGGTTACGAGCAGTACTTC. This translates into CASSSRGYEQYF.

The chain couples TRBV12-5 to TRBJ2-1; 7 bases line up with TRBD1. Germline CDR1 and CDR2: LGHNT and FRNRAP. There are 15 residues in the CDR3. After removal of 7 bases from V and 7 bases from J, the junction contained 13 bases not matched to a gene. The CDR3 is CASADQGGAYNEQFF. CDR3 in DNA: TGTGCTAGTGCGGACCAAGGGGGCGCGTATAATGAGCAGTTCTTC.

This chain uses TRBV3-1 (or the pseudogene TRBV3-2) with TRBJ2-1; TRBD2 is a possible D gene (5 bases). The CDR3 totals 16 residues. V lost 0 bases, J lost 3 bases, and 12 bases lay in between. From germline, CDR1 is LGHDT and CDR2 YNNKEL (reference sequence). CDR3 region: CASSQDLLAGYNEQFF. Here the CDR3 DNA reads TGTGCCAGCAGCCAAGATCTGCTAGCAGGCTACAATGAGCAGTTCTTC.

This chain connects TRBV6-6 to TRBJ2-7; D not resolved. From germline, CDR1 is MNHNY and CDR2 SVGAGI (reference sequence). The germline V and J ends were trimmed by 2 bases and 2 bases, with 4 bases remaining between them. The CDR3 consists of 12 residues. CDR3 sequence: CASSYATYEQYF. CDR3 DNA: TGTGCCAGCAGTTACGCTACCTACGAGCAGTACTTC.

V usage is TRBV12-3 or TRBV12-4 and J usage is TRBJ1-5; no firm D call. The germline V and J ends were trimmed by 6 bases and 6 bases, with 9 bases remaining between them. The CDR3 spans 12 residues. The CDR3 DNA is TGTGCCAGCAGCCTCTTCCTTCAGCCCCAGCATTTT. Amino acids: CASSLFLQPQHF.

The gene calls are TRBV5-6 and TRBJ1-1; D ambiguous. V was trimmed by 2 bases and J by 4 bases, leaving 15 bases between them. This CDR3 is 15 amino acids long. The germline V gene encodes CDR1 SGHDT and CDR2 YYEEEE. CDR3: CASSFGFNSRTEAFF. CDR3 DNA sequence: TGTGCCAGCAGCTTTGGGTTTAACAGTCGCACTGAAGCTTTCTTT.

CDR3 bases: TGCGCCAGCAGCCTCCCGGGACAGATCTATGGCTACACCTTC. This gives the protein CASSLPGQIYGYTF. The chain links TRBV4-1 to TRBJ1-2; 7 positions match TRBD1. CDR1 is MGHRA, CDR2 YSYEKL, per germline. The CDR3 is 14 amino acids. J gave up 4 bases and V 4 bases, and 6 bases lay outside the gene matches.